This T cell receptor beta chain was identified in a study of T cell responses to AZD1222 COVID-19 vaccine (dated by TCRdb to 2020 to 2023). General notes on the study: AZD1222 recipients whose second dose came at about 4 weeks and those whose second dose came at about 12 weeks were combined into one group, since spike-specific TCR depth and breadth did not differ between the two schedules. TCR sequencing was performed for 230 to 250 trial participants, of whom around 200 were given two doses of AZD1222 and about 25 were given two doses of MenACWY control vaccine. Trial participants were enrolled by age into 18-55, 56-69 and 70-plus year subgroups, with roughly 160, 29 and 62 TCR-sequenced participants respectively. What the research found in general, with its limitations: Epitopes outside the regions mutated in the B.1.351 and B.1.1.7 variants were reportedly recognized by nearly half of the unique spike-specific TCRs. Because no samples from the day 14 peak response were available, repertoires could be characterized only after the peak T cell response. Conclusions about previously exposed vaccinees are limited, since just five to seven AZD1222 recipients were seropositive for SARS-CoV-2 at baseline. A significant rise in spike-specific TCR breadth and depth was observed after two AZD1222 doses relative to day 0 and relative to MenACWY recipients. Vaccine-associated CD4 TCRs spanned the whole spike protein, with dominant responses in regions 160-218 and 743-854. Most participants were white British and females outnumbered males, and the authors suggested that clonal diversity may have been underestimated. In the small 56-69-year group, the increase in depth fell short of significance, most likely because of low power.

The junction carries 20 bases between V and J, which are trimmed by 11 bases and 0 bases respectively. From its cysteine to its phenylalanine, the CDR3 spans 16 amino acids. Of all the DNA, just the CDR3 is kept, 48 bases in frame from base 1. The germline V gene provides CDR1 ENHRY and CDR2 SYGVKD. The CDR3 regions of human TCRbeta chains were subjected to immunosequencing. Processing in the source paper ran as follows. Repertoire TCRs were matched against a reference library of SARS-CoV-2-specific TCRs generated with the MIRA antigen-specificity platform. Breadth was defined as the fraction of unique TCRs that were SARS-CoV-2-associated. Depth was defined as the fraction of total T cells that were SARS-CoV-2-associated. Each spike-specific TCR was assigned to its reactive spike region and to a CD4 or CD8 class using the MIRA data. Log10-transformed breadth and depth values were compared by one-way ANOVA with Sidak's multiple comparisons tests. The table was pulled from immuneACCESS by TCRdb, which kept in-frame rearrangements only. Such tables lose some clones; where checked, under half of the loss comes from unresolved V genes, and the rest has no known cause. V, J and clone size are those of that table, while D and trimming were read from the DNA. The sample table shows more than 100,000 clones, and approximately 92% are seen once. The top ten clones comprise 11% to 15% of the sample.

Details on this clone: Its cognate antigen has yet to be identified. Per-base qualities were not stored, and no clone one base away is much larger.

Taken with the paper, the label for time point translates to: baseline before first vaccination. Vaccinee samples came from UK trials COV001 and COV002, including a single-blind randomized controlled phase 2/3 trial of AZD1222 (ChAdOx1 nCoV-19) in healthy adults. For TCRbeta chain sequencing, PBMC samples from trial participants were taken at day 0 and at day 28 after the second dose. The sequences come from peripheral blood, collected on day 0 of AZD1222 vaccination. The sequence was collected from an adult in good health. Recombination linked TRBV10-3 to TRBJ2-1; TRBD2 is possibly the D segment (5 matching bases). In nucleotides, the sequence is TGTGCCTCGGGTCTGAGCTCGGGGAGCTCCTACAATGAGCAGTTCTTC. It codes for CASGLSSGSSYNEQFF.